This T cell receptor beta chain was retrieved from a study of blood T cell repertoires in COVID-19. Background on the study: COVID-19 samples from acute and convalescent phases originated in the United States, Italy and Spain. Nucleic acid was either cDNA or gDNA, and it came from T cells, B-cell-depleted T cells, or PBMCs.

Between the trimmed V and J ends, which lost 0 bases and 0 bases, there was a span of 9 bases. From germline, CDR1 is MNHEY and CDR2 SVGAGI. This CDR3 has 16 amino acids. In the original workflow: Researchers report that nucleated cell counts were estimated from reference gene primer amplification. TCRdb's copy holds only in-frame clones and misses some; the assay was immunoSEQ multiplex PCR. D and trimming come from the DNA, and the V and J calls and clone size come from that table. The table records 100,000 to 150,000 clones, roughly 83% of them present only once. This clone was counted a single time.

This TCR derives from a woman aged 25 to 45 who had recovered from COVID-19. Material for sequencing was peripheral blood. V usage is TRBV6-5 and J usage is TRBJ1-3; maybe TRBD1 (5 bases). The CDR3 loop reads CASSYSGAYSGNTIYF. The CDR3, as DNA: TGTGCCAGCAGTTACTCTGGGGCTTACTCTGGAAACACCATATATTTT.